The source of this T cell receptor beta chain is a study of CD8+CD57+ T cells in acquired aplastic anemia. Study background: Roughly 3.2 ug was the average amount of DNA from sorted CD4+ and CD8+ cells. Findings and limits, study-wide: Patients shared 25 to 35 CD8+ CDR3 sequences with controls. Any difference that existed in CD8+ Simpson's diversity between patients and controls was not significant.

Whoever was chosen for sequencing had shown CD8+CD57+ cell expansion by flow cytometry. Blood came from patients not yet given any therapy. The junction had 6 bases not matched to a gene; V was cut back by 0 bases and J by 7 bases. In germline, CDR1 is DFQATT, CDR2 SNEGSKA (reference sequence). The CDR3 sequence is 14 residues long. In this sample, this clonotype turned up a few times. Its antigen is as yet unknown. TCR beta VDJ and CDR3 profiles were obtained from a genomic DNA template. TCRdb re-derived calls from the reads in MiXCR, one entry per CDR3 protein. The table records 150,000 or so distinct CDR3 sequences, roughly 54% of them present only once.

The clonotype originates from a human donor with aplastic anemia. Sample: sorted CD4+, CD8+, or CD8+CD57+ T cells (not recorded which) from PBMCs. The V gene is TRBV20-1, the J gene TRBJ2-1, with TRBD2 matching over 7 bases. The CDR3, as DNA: TGCAGTGCTAGAGATTTGGCGGGAGCGAATGAGCAGTTCTTC. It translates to CSARDLAGANEQFF.